This record looks at one T cell receptor (beta chain) sequence and its context. Its matching antigen is unknown. This specimen comes from a study of T cells in localized non-small cell lung cancer. Study-wide results and limits: A median of about 50 clones ranked among the top 100 in tumor appeared in adjacent lung.

CDR3 length: 11 amino acids. From germline, CDR1 is LGHNT and CDR2 FRNRAP. Measured with immunoSEQ multiplex PCR; TCRdb has only the in-frame clones, and not every one. The profile shows some 1,700 clones, more than 30% of them singletons. This TCR came from a female donor at least 60 years old with stage II squamous cell lung carcinoma. The chain joins TRBV12-5 to TRBJ2-3; D is uncertain. Here the sequenced sample was lung tumor tissue, taken before any cancer treatment. CDR3 coding DNA: TGTGCCACCTCCCCCTTGGATACGCAGTATTTT. This sequence encodes CATSPLDTQYF.